This T cell receptor beta chain was identified in a study of tissue T cells after allogeneic stem cell transplantation. As for the study in general: Steroid-refractory graft-versus-host disease after allogeneic hematopoietic cell transplant qualified adults for prospective research-autopsy enrollment. Smaller viable blood or marrow samples skipped sorting for direct DNA extraction. Study outcomes and limitations: Anatomically similar tissues had similar TCR repertoires within each patient. Only a limited share of tissue TCRs appeared in blood or spleen.

In this sample, this clone turned up a few times. Its antigen is currently unknown. The protocol was immunoSEQ multiplex PCR, while the TCRdb copy is restricted to in-frame clones and leaves out a portion. The table lists around 25,000 clones, about 89% of them singletons. The CDR3 totals 17 residues. Trimming left V 1 base short and J 4 bases short, with 19 bases between. Germline CDR1 reads MGHRA; CDR2 reads YSYEKL. Sequencing used blood, obtained before transplantation. This chain links TRBV4-1 with TRBJ1-2; tentative D call: TRBD1 (5 bases). The sequence was obtained from a male donor at least 60 years old who later had graft-versus-host disease after an allogeneic stem cell transplant. CDR3: CASSQGGRGKSGYGYTF. The CDR3 DNA reads TGCGCCAGCAGCCAAGGAGGGAGGGGAAAGAGTGGCTATGGCTACACCTTC.